Included here is one T cell receptor (beta chain) sequence, with context. The data were taken from a study of blood T cell repertoires in COVID-19. About the study: Sites in the United States, Italy and Spain provided acute and convalescent COVID-19 samples. Nucleic acid was either cDNA or gDNA, and it came from T cells, B-cell-depleted T cells, or PBMCs.

As originally analysed: Estimated nucleated cell counts came from reference gene primer amplification. The assay was immunoSEQ multiplex PCR, and TCRdb's table has in-frame clones only and misses some. D and trimming were read from the DNA, whereas the V and J calls and clone size are those reported in that table. The data contain 130,000 or so clones, approximately 80% of them seen just once; the ten biggest clones take up about 8.4%. Sample: peripheral blood. This TCR was sampled from a woman aged 55-75 years with active or convalescent COVID-19.

The CDR3 sequence is CASWGTGYGYTF. The CDR3 coding sequence is TGCGCCAGCTGGGGGACAGGGTATGGCTACACCTTC. The V gene is TRBV4-1, the J gene TRBJ1-2; 9 nucleotides match TRBD1. This CDR3 is built from 12 residues. Germline assignment: CDR1 MGHRA and CDR2 YSYEKL. Trimming removed 8 bases from V and 5 bases from J; junction bases left unmatched: 3.